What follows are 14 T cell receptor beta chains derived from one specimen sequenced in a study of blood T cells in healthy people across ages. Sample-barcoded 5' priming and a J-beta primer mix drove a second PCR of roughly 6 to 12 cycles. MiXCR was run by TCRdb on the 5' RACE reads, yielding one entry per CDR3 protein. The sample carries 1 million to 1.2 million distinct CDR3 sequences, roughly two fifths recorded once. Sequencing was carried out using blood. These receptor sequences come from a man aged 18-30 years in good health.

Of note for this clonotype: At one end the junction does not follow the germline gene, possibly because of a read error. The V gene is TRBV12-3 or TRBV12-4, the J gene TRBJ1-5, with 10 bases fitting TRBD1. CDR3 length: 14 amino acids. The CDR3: CASSETGGKQPQHF. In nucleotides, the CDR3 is TGTGCCAGCAGCGAGACAGGGGGCAAACAGCCCCAGCATTTT.

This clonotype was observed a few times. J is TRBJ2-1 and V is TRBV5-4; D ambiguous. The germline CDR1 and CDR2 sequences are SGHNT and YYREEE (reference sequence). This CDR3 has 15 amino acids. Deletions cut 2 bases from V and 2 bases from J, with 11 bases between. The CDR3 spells CASSLSGQTYNEQFF. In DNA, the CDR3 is TGTGCCAGCAGCTTAAGTGGCCAAACCTACAATGAGCAGTTCTTC.

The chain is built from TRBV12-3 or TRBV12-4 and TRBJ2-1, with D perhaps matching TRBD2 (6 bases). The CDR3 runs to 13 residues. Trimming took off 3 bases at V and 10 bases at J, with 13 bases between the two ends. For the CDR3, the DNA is TGTGCCAGCAGTTTTCCGGGGGTCGGGGAGCAGTTCTTC. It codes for CASSFPGVGEQFF.

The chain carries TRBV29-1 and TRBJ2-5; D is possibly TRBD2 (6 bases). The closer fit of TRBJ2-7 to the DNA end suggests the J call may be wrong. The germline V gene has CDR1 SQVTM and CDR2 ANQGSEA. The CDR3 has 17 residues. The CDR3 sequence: CSVESKSGRRSGYEQYF. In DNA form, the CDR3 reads TGCAGCGTTGAAAGTAAAAGCGGGCGTCGTTCCGGCTACGAGCAGTACTTC.

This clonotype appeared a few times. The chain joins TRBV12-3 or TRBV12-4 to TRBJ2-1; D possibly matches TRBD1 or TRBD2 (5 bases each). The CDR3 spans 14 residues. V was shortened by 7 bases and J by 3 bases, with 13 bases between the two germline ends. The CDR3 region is CASTPEGIYNEQFF. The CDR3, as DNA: TGTGCCAGCACCCCCGAGGGGATCTACAATGAGCAGTTCTTC.

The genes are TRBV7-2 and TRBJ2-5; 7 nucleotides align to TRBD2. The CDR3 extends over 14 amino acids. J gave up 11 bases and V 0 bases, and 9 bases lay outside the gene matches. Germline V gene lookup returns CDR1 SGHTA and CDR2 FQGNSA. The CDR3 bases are TGTGCCAGCAGCTTAGCCCTAGCGGACAATGAGCAGTACTTC. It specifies CASSLALADNEQYF.

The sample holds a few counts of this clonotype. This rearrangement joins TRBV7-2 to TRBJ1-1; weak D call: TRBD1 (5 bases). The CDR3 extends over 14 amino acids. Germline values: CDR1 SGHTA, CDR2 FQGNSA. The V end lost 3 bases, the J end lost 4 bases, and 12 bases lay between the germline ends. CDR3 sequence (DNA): TGTGCCAGCAGCTTTCCGACAGAGGCCACTGAAGCTTTCTTT. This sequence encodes CASSFPTEATEAFF.

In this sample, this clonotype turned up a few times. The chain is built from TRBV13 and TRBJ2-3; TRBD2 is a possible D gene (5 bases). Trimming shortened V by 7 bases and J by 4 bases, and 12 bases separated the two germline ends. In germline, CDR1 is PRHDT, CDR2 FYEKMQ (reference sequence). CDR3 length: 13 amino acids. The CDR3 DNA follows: TGTGCCAGCACAGCGGAGGAGGCAGATACGCAGTATTTT. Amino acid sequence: CASTAEEADTQYF.

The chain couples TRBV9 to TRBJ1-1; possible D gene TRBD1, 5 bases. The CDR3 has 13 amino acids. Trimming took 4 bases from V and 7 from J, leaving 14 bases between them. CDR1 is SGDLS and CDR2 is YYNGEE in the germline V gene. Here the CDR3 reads CASSLRQTSEAFF. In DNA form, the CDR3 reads TGTGCCAGCAGCCTACGACAGACGAGTGAAGCTTTCTTT. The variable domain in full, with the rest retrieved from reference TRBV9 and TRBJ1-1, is DSGVTQTPKHLITATGQRVTLRCSPRSGDLSVYWYQQSLDQGLQFLIQYYNGEERAKGNILERFSAQQFPDLHSELNLSSLELGDSALYFCASSLRQTSEAFFGQGTRLTVV.

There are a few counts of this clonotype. The CDR3 coding sequence is TGTGCCAGCAGCCAAGTTATCGGGGGGACTGAAGCTTTCTTT. It translates to CASSQVIGGTEAFF. The chain recombines TRBV3-1 with TRBJ1-1; TRBD1 might be the D (5 bases). Trimming stripped 1 base from V and 5 bases from J, with 11 bases between. The germline V gene has CDR1 LGHDT and CDR2 YNNKEL (reference sequence). The CDR3 extends over 14 amino acids.

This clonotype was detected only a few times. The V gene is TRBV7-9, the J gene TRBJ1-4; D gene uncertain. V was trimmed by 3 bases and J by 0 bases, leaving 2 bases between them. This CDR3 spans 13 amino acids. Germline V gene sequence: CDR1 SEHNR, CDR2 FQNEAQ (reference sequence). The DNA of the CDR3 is TGTGCCAGCAGCTTCTCAACTAATGAAAAACTGTTTTTT. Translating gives CASSFSTNEKLFF.

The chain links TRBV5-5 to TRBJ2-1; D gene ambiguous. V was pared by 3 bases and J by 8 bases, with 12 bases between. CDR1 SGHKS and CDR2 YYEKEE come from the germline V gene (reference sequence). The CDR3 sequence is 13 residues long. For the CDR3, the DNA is TGTGCCAGCAGCTCCGAACCATCCGATGAGCAGTTCTTC. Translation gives CASSSEPSDEQFF. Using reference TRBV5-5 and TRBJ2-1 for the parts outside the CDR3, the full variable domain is DAGVTQSPTHLIKTRGQQVTLRCSPISGHKSVSWYQQVLGQGPQFIFQYYEKEERGRGNFPDRFSARQFPNYSSELNVNALLLGDSALYLCASSSEPSDEQFFGPGTRLTVL.

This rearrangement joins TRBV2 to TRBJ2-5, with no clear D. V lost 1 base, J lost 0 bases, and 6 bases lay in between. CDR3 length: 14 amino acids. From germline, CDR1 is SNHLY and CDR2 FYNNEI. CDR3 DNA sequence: TGTGCCAGCAGTGAAGAGACCGACCAAGAGACCCAGTACTTC. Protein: CASSEETDQETQYF.

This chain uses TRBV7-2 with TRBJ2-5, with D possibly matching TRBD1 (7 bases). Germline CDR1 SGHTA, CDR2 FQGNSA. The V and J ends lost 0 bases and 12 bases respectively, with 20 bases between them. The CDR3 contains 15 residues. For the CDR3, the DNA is TGTGCCAGCAGCTTAGCGATGGTGGAGACAGGGAGGAAGTACTTC. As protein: CASSLAMVETGRKYF.